The sequence of this TCR beta chain was determined in a study of shared clonotypes between healthy human individuals. Study outcomes and limitations: Limited genetic and exposure-history diversity came from having few donors.

Scientists sequenced DNA from unsorted PBMC on ten immunoSEQ deep assay plates. Profiling relied on immunoSEQ multiplex PCR, and the TCRdb table lists in-frame clones only, not all of them. The sample records approximately 440,000 clones, roughly three quarters being singletons. Worth noting for this clone: The antigen is unknown. This may come from a read error, since a much larger clone is one base off. The same CDR3 arises from other DNA sequences in this sample as well.

The CDR3 is 15 residues long. Germline V gives CDR1 SEHNR, CDR2 FQNEAQ (reference sequence). This receptor was taken from a woman aged 40-49 years in good health. Some clones in this sample may be carry-over from other donors' samples. This chain links TRBV7-9 with TRBJ2-1, with 13 bases that match TRBD2. Sequenced input: PBMCs. CDR3 DNA sequence: TGCGCCGGCAGTACGCGGACTAGCGGGAGCGATGAGCAGTTCTTC. It codes for CAGSTRTSGSDEQFF.